A selection of T cell receptor beta chains follows, all from one sample in a study of blood T cells in healthy people across ages. TCRdb analysed the 5' RACE reads with MiXCR anew, one entry per CDR3 protein. The sample has about 670,000 distinct CDR3 sequences, more than 45% seen once. Sequencing was done on a sample of blood. The receptors derive from a woman aged 80 or over in good health. Both conserved end residues are part of each CDR3. Fields, in order: clone size, J gene, CDR3 length, D gene, V gene, CDR3 DNA, CDR3 protein. The D gene is left open where the match is weak. Clone size is stated in some rows and not others, as once, few, many or a class when expanded.

clone size: many; J gene: TRBJ2-7; CDR3 length: 11; D gene: .; V gene: TRBV28; CDR3 DNA: TGTGCCAGTTCCACCCACTACGAGCAGTACTTC; CDR3 protein: CASSTHYEQYF
clone size: .; J gene: TRBJ1-2; CDR3 length: 15; D gene: TRBD1; V gene: TRBV7-9; CDR3 DNA: TGTGCCAGCAGCCCTCGAGGGGGCGGGAACTATGGCTACACCTTC; CDR3 protein: CASSPRGGGNYGYTF
clone size: many; J gene: TRBJ2-3; CDR3 length: 14; D gene: .; V gene: TRBV5-1; CDR3 DNA: TGCGCCAGCAGCTCGACCCGCCGACAGGATACGCAGTATTTT; CDR3 protein: CASSSTRRQDTQYF
clone size: .; J gene: TRBJ2-1; CDR3 length: 14; D gene: .; V gene: TRBV7-2; CDR3 DNA: TGTGCCAGCAGCTCCCACGGACTTTTCAATGAGCAGTTCTTC; CDR3 protein: CASSSHGLFNEQFF
clone size: few; J gene: TRBJ2-1; CDR3 length: 15; D gene: TRBD2; V gene: TRBV6-1; CDR3 DNA: TGTGCCAGCAGTCCCCTCAGCGGGGGTAAAGAGACCCAGTTCTTC; CDR3 protein: CASSPLSGGKETQFF
clone size: few; J gene: TRBJ2-5; CDR3 length: 15; D gene: .; V gene: TRBV7-2; CDR3 DNA: TGTGCCAGCAGCTTAGTTCCCCTAGTGGTGGAGACCCAGTACTTC; CDR3 protein: CASSLVPLVVETQYF
clone size: .; J gene: TRBJ2-6; CDR3 length: 16; D gene: .; V gene: TRBV12-3/TRBV12-4; CDR3 DNA: TGTGCCAGCAGTTTTCGAGGACTCTCTGGGGCCAACGTCCTGACTTTC; CDR3 protein: CASSFRGLSGANVLTF
clone size: once; J gene: TRBJ2-5; CDR3 length: 15; D gene: TRBD2; V gene: TRBV5-8; CDR3 DNA: TGTGCCAGCAGCCTTAGCGGGGGAGGGAAAGAGACCCAGTACTTC; CDR3 protein: CASSLSGGGKETQYF
clone size: many; J gene: TRBJ2-1; CDR3 length: 14; D gene: TRBD1; V gene: TRBV7-3; CDR3 DNA: TGTGCCAGCAGCTCAGGACAGGGCTACAATGAGCAGTTCTTC; CDR3 protein: CASSSGQGYNEQFF
clone size: .; J gene: TRBJ1-4; CDR3 length: 13; D gene: TRBD1; V gene: TRBV29-1; CDR3 DNA: TGCAGCGTTCGGACAGGGGGTTTGGAAAAACTGTTTTTT; CDR3 protein: CSVRTGGLEKLFF
clone size: few; J gene: TRBJ2-5; CDR3 length: 14; D gene: TRBD2; V gene: TRBV27; CDR3 DNA: TGTGCCAGCAGTTTATCTGGGACTAGCGGTGAGCAGTACTTC; CDR3 protein: CASSLSGTSGEQYF
clone size: .; J gene: TRBJ2-3; CDR3 length: 15; D gene: TRBD1; V gene: TRBV12-3/TRBV12-4; CDR3 DNA: TGTGCCAGCAAATGGACAGGGGGGATGTCAGATGCGCAGTATTTT; CDR3 protein: CASKWTGGMSDAQYF
clone size: few; J gene: TRBJ2-2; CDR3 length: 18; D gene: TRBD2; V gene: TRBV5-1; CDR3 DNA: TGCGCCAGCAGCTCCTCGACTAGCGGGAGGGCGAACACCGGGGAGCTGTTTTTT; CDR3 protein: CASSSSTSGRANTGELFF
clone size: .; J gene: TRBJ2-1; CDR3 length: 12; D gene: TRBD1; V gene: TRBV20-1; CDR3 DNA: TGCAGTGCCGACAGGGTGGGGGATGAGCAGTTCTTC; CDR3 protein: CSADRVGDEQFF
clone size: many; J gene: TRBJ2-4; CDR3 length: 16; D gene: TRBD1; V gene: TRBV5-1; CDR3 DNA: TGCGCCAGCAGCTCACAGGGGACGGACGTTGGGAACATTCAGTACTTC; CDR3 protein: CASSSQGTDVGNIQYF
clone size: many; J gene: TRBJ2-1; CDR3 length: 15; D gene: TRBD1; V gene: TRBV5-1; CDR3 DNA: TGCGCCAGCAGCATAGGAGGACAGGGTACGGCTCGGCAGTTCTTC; CDR3 protein: CASSIGGQGTARQFF
clone size: .; J gene: TRBJ2-1; CDR3 length: 16; D gene: .; V gene: TRBV5-1; CDR3 DNA: TGCGTCAGCAGCTGGCTCCGGGACACGGGAGACAATGAGCAGTTCTTC; CDR3 protein: CVSSWLRDTGDNEQFF
clone size: .; J gene: TRBJ2-2; CDR3 length: 16; D gene: .; V gene: TRBV28; CDR3 DNA: TGTGCCAGCAGCCGACGACAGTTTCTGAACACCGGGGAGCTGTTTTTT; CDR3 protein: CASSRRQFLNTGELFF
clone size: many; J gene: TRBJ2-7; CDR3 length: 13; D gene: .; V gene: TRBV3-1; CDR3 DNA: TGTGCCAGCAGCTCCTCCGGGCTAACCGAGCAGTACTTC; CDR3 protein: CASSSSGLTEQYF
clone size: .; J gene: TRBJ1-5; CDR3 length: 16; D gene: TRBD1; V gene: TRBV5-8; CDR3 DNA: TGTGCCAGCAGCTTTTGGGGACAGGCCAATAATCAGCCCCAGCATTTT; CDR3 protein: CASSFWGQANNQPQHF
clone size: .; J gene: TRBJ2-1; CDR3 length: 17; D gene: .; V gene: TRBV18; CDR3 DNA: TGTGCCAGCTTCGAGGGGGTCAAGGGCCCTTCCTACAATGAGCAGTTCTTC; CDR3 protein: CASFEGVKGPSYNEQFF
clone size: .; J gene: TRBJ2-5; CDR3 length: 15; D gene: .; V gene: TRBV6-5; CDR3 DNA: TGTGCCAGCAGCCCTCATAGCGGAGCTAAAGAGACCCAGTACTTC; CDR3 protein: CASSPHSGAKETQYF
clone size: once; J gene: TRBJ2-5; CDR3 length: 15; D gene: TRBD1; V gene: TRBV7-7; CDR3 DNA: TGTGCCAGCAGCTTAAGAGACAGGGGTATAGAGACCCAGTACTTC; CDR3 protein: CASSLRDRGIETQYF
clone size: few; J gene: TRBJ2-3; CDR3 length: 15; D gene: TRBD1; V gene: TRBV6-5; CDR3 DNA: TGTGCCAGCAGCCACAGGGGCAAGGACACAGATACGCAGTATTTT; CDR3 protein: CASSHRGKDTDTQYF
clone size: .; J gene: TRBJ2-3; CDR3 length: 13; D gene: .; V gene: TRBV6-4; CDR3 DNA: TGTGCCAGCAGTATGACGGGCAGGGATACGCAGTATTTT; CDR3 protein: CASSMTGRDTQYF
clone size: .; J gene: TRBJ2-7; CDR3 length: 15; D gene: TRBD2; V gene: TRBV20-1; CDR3 DNA: TGCAGTGCTAGCCCACGAAGGACTAGCGGCCACGAGCAGTACTTC; CDR3 protein: CSASPRRTSGHEQYF
clone size: few; J gene: TRBJ1-1; CDR3 length: 12; D gene: .; V gene: TRBV7-9; CDR3 DNA: TGTGCCAGCAGCCTTCCCGCCAGGGAAGCTTTCTTT; CDR3 protein: CASSLPAREAFF
clone size: .; J gene: TRBJ2-3; CDR3 length: 13; D gene: .; V gene: TRBV29-1; CDR3 DNA: TGCAGCGGCTTCGAGGCCGGGTGGGGTACGCAGTATTTT; CDR3 protein: CSGFEAGWGTQYF
clone size: .; J gene: TRBJ1-5; CDR3 length: 14; D gene: .; V gene: TRBV6-6; CDR3 DNA: TGTGCCAGCAGTCCTGCTTGGGGTGCGCAGCCCCAGCATTTT; CDR3 protein: CASSPAWGAQPQHF
clone size: .; J gene: TRBJ1-2; CDR3 length: 14; D gene: .; V gene: TRBV12-3/TRBV12-4; CDR3 DNA: TGTGCCAGCAGTCCCAGCCAGGGGCTCCATGGCTACACCTTC; CDR3 protein: CASSPSQGLHGYTF
clone size: .; J gene: TRBJ1-2; CDR3 length: 14; D gene: .; V gene: TRBV28; CDR3 DNA: TGTGCCAGCAGTTTCGGGGGCGGGTCCTATGGCTACACCTTC; CDR3 protein: CASSFGGGSYGYTF
clone size: few; J gene: TRBJ1-5; CDR3 length: 17; D gene: .; V gene: TRBV7-2; CDR3 DNA: TGTGCCAGCAGCTTAGCGCCCCGGCCGCAGAGCAATCAGCCCCAGCATTTT; CDR3 protein: CASSLAPRPQSNQPQHF
clone size: few; J gene: TRBJ2-3; CDR3 length: 15; D gene: .; V gene: TRBV7-9; CDR3 DNA: TGTGCCAGCAGCTTTGGCAGCGTGAGCACAGATACGCAGTATTTT; CDR3 protein: CASSFGSVSTDTQYF
clone size: .; J gene: TRBJ1-2; CDR3 length: 14; D gene: .; V gene: TRBV9; CDR3 DNA: TGTGCCAGCAGCGTGAGGAATGGGGGCGCGGGCTACACCTTC; CDR3 protein: CASSVRNGGAGYTF
clone size: .; J gene: TRBJ1-4; CDR3 length: 15; D gene: .; V gene: TRBV4-1; CDR3 DNA: TGCGCCAGCAGCCAAGGGGCCAGGGGAAATGAAAAACTGTTTTTT; CDR3 protein: CASSQGARGNEKLFF
clone size: many; J gene: TRBJ2-4; CDR3 length: 15; D gene: .; V gene: TRBV20-1; CDR3 DNA: TGCAGTGCCCTTAGGCGGCATGGGGCCAAAAACATTCAGTACTTC; CDR3 protein: CSALRRHGAKNIQYF
clone size: many; J gene: TRBJ2-7; CDR3 length: 12; D gene: TRBD1; V gene: TRBV2; CDR3 DNA: TGTGCCAGCAGGGGGGACAGTTACGAGCAGTACTTC; CDR3 protein: CASRGDSYEQYF
clone size: many; J gene: TRBJ1-6; CDR3 length: 14; D gene: .; V gene: TRBV27; CDR3 DNA: TGTGCCAGCAGTTTGATTACCGGTAATTCACCCCTCCACTTT; CDR3 protein: CASSLITGNSPLHF
clone size: .; J gene: TRBJ1-1; CDR3 length: 16; D gene: TRBD1; V gene: TRBV7-6; CDR3 DNA: TGTGCCAGCAGCTTAGTACAGGGGGCGTCCGGCACTGAAGCTTTCTTT; CDR3 protein: CASSLVQGASGTEAFF
clone size: .; J gene: TRBJ2-7; CDR3 length: 12; D gene: .; V gene: TRBV29-1; CDR3 DNA: TGCAGCGTTACTACAGGGTTCTACGAGCAGTACTTC; CDR3 protein: CSVTTGFYEQYF
clone size: .; J gene: TRBJ1-1; CDR3 length: 11; D gene: .; V gene: TRBV29-1; CDR3 DNA: TGCAGCGTTGACCCAGGGGCTGAAGCTTTCTTT; CDR3 protein: CSVDPGAEAFF
clone size: few; J gene: TRBJ2-7; CDR3 length: 13; D gene: TRBD2; V gene: TRBV28; CDR3 DNA: TGTGCCAGCAGCAAGAGCGGGGGAAGCGAGCAGTACTTC; CDR3 protein: CASSKSGGSEQYF
clone size: .; J gene: TRBJ1-6; CDR3 length: 13; D gene: .; V gene: TRBV7-8; CDR3 DNA: TGTGCCAGCAGCTTACTAACCCAAGGCGCCCTCCACTTT; CDR3 protein: CASSLLTQGALHF
clone size: few; J gene: TRBJ2-3; CDR3 length: 15; D gene: .; V gene: TRBV5-1; CDR3 DNA: TGCGCCAGCAGCTTGCGGTGGGAGGCCACAGATACGCAGTATTTT; CDR3 protein: CASSLRWEATDTQYF
clone size: many; J gene: TRBJ2-1; CDR3 length: 14; D gene: .; V gene: TRBV6-5; CDR3 DNA: TGTGCCAGCAGTTATGATAGCGGAGGACATGAGCAGTTCTTC; CDR3 protein: CASSYDSGGHEQFF
clone size: .; J gene: TRBJ2-3; CDR3 length: 16; D gene: TRBD2; V gene: TRBV20-1; CDR3 DNA: TGCAGTGCTAGAGGGAGGACTAGAGGGAGCACAGATACGCAGTATTTT; CDR3 protein: CSARGRTRGSTDTQYF